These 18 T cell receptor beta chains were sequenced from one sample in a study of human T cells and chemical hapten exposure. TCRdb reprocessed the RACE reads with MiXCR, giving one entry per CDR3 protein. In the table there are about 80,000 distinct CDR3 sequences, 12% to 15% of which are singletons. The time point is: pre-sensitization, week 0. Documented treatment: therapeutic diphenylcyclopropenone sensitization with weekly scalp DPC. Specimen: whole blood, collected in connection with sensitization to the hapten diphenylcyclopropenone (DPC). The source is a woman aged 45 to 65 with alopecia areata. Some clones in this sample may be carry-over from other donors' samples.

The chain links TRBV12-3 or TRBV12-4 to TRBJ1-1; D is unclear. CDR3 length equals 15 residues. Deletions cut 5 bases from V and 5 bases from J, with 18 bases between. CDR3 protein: CASSPLSGSYTEAFF. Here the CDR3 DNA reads TGTGCCAGCAGTCCTTTATCGGGCTCTTATACTGAAGCTTTCTTT.

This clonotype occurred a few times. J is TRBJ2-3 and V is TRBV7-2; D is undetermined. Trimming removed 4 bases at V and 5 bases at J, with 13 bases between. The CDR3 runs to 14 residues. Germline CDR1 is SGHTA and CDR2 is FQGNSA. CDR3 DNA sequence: TGTGCCAGCAGCTCCGGTCCCGCAGAAGATACGCAGTATTTT. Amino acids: CASSSGPAEDTQYF.

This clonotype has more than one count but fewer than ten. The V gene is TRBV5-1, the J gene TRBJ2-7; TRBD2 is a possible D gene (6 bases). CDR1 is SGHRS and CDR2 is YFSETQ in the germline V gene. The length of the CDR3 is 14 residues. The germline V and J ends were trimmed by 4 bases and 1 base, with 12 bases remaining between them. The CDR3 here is CASSAGPGSYEQYF. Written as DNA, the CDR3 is TGCGCCAGCAGCGCGGGACCAGGATCCTACGAGCAGTACTTC.

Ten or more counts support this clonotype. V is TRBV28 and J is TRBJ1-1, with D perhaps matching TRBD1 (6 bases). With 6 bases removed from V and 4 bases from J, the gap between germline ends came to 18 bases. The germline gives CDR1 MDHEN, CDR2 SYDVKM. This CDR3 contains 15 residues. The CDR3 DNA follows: TGTGCCAGCAGCTTACTAAAAGGGGGATTCACTGAAGCTTTCTTT. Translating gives CASSLLKGGFTEAFF. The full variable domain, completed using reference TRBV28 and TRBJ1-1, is DVKVTQSSRYLVKRTGEKVFLECVQDMDHENMFWYRQDPGLGLRLIYFSYDVKMKEKGDIPEGYSVSREKKERFSLILESASTNQTSMYLCASSLLKGGFTEAFFGQGTRLTVV.

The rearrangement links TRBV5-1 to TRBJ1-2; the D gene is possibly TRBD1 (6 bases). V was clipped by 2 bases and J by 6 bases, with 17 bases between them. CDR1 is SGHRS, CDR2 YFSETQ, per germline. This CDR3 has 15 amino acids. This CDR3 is CASSLSSTGPDGYTF. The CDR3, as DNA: TGCGCCAGCAGCTTATCCTCCACAGGGCCAGATGGCTACACCTTC.

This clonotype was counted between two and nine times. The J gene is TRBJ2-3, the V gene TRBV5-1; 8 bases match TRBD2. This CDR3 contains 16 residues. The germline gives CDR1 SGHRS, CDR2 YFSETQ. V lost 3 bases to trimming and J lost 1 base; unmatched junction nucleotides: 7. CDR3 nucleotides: TGCGCCAGCAGCTGGGGAAGCGGGAGAGGCACAGATACGCAGTATTTT. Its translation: CASSWGSGRGTDTQYF.

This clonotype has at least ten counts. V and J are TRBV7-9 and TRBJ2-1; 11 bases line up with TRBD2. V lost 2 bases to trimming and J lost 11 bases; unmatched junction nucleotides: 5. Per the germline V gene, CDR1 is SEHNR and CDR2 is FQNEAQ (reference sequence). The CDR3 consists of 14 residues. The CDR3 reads CASSLSGLAEKQFF. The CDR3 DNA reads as TGTGCCAGCAGCTTATCGGGACTAGCGGAAAAGCAGTTCTTC.

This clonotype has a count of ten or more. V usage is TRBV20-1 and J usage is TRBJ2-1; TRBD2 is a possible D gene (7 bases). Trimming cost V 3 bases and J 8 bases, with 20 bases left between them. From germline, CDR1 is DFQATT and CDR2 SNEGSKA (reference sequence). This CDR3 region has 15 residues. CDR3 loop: CSARRGGGTSDEQFF. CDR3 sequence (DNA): TGCAGTGCTAGGCGAGGGGGGGGCACTAGCGATGAGCAGTTCTTC.

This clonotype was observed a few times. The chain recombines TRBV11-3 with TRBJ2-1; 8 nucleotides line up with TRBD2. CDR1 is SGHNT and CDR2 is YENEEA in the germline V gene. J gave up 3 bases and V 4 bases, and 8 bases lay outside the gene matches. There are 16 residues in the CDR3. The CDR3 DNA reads TGTGCCAGCAGCTCACTTAGCGGGACGGTCTACAATGAGCAGTTCTTC. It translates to CASSSLSGTVYNEQFF.

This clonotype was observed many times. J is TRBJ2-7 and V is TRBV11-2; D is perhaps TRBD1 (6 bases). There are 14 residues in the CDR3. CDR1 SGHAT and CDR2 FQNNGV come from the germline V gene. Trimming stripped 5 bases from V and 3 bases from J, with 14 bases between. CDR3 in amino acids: CASSLGQPLYEQYF. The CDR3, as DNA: TGTGCCAGCAGCCTAGGACAGCCTCTCTACGAGCAGTACTTC.

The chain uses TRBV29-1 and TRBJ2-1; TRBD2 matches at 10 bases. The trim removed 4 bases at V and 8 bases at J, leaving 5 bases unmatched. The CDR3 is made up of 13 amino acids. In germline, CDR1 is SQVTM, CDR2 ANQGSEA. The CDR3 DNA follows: TGCAGCGTTGCAAGCGGGAGGGCCTATGAGCAGTTCTTC. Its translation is CSVASGRAYEQFF.

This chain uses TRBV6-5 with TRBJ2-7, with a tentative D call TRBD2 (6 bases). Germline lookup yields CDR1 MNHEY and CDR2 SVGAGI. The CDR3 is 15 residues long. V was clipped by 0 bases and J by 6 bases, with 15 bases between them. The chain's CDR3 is CASSYSRFGSSEQYF. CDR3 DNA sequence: TGTGCCAGCAGTTACTCGCGCTTCGGGAGTTCCGAGCAGTACTTC.

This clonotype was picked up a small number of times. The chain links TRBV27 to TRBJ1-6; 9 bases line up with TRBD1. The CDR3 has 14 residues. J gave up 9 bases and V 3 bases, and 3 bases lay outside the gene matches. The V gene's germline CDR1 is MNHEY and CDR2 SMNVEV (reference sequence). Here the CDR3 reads CASSLDRGRSPLHF. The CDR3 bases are TGTGCCAGCAGTTTGGACAGGGGCCGTTCACCCCTCCACTTT.

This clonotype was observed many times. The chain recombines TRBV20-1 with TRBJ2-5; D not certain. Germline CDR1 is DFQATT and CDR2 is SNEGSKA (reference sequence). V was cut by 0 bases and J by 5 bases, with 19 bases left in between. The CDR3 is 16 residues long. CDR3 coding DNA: TGCAGTGCTAGAGATATTCGCGTTGGTACTATCGAGACCCAGTACTTC. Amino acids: CSARDIRVGTIETQYF.

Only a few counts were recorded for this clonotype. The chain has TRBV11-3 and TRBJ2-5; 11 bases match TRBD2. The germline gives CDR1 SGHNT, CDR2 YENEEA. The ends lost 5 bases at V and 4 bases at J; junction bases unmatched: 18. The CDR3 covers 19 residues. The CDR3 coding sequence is TGTGCCAGCAGCACTGGGGGGACTAGCGGAGTAAGGCGGGGAGAGACCCAGTACTTC. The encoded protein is CASSTGGTSGVRRGETQYF.

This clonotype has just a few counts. The chain's CDR3 is CSVDAGGKQYF. CDR3 bases: TGCAGCGTTGATGCCGGGGGCAAGCAGTACTTC. The chain joins TRBV29-1 to TRBJ2-7; D may match TRBD1 or TRBD2 (6 bases each). The CDR3 contains 11 residues. The V gene's germline CDR1 is SQVTM and CDR2 ANQGSEA. Trimming shortened V by 3 bases and J by 8 bases, and 11 bases separated the two germline ends.

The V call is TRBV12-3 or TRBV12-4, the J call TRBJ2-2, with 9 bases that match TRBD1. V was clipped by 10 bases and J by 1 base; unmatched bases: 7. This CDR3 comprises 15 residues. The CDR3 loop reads CATTEDRGNTGELFF. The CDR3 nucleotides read TGTGCCACCACTGAGGACAGGGGGAACACCGGGGAGCTGTTTTTT.

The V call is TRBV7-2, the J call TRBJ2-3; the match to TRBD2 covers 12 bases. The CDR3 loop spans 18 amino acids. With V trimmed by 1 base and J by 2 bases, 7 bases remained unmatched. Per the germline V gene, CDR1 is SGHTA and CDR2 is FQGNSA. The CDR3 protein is CASSLETSGRGNTDTQYF. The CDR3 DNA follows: TGTGCCAGCAGCTTAGAGACTAGCGGGAGAGGTAACACAGATACGCAGTATTTT.